The 20 T cell receptor beta chains listed next were all sequenced from one sample in a study of cytomegalovirus exposure and HLA in healthy donors. 60 Vbeta and 13 Jbeta primers were used in PCR. The table came from immunoSEQ multiplex PCR; TCRdb's copy has only in-frame clones and leaves some out. Across 130,000 to 150,000 clones, the top ten clones capture approximately 1% of the sample. The source material was PBMCs. The source of these receptors is a male donor in good health and CMV-seronegative.

As to this clone: Other DNA sequences within the sample encode an identical CDR3. The chain recombines TRBV15 with TRBJ2-7; maybe TRBD2 (5 bases). CDR3 length: 15 residues. The germline V gene encodes CDR1 LNHNV and CDR2 YYDKDF (reference sequence). Trimming removed 4 bases from V and 0 bases from J, with 13 bases in between. This CDR3 is CATSTRTVLSYEQYF. CDR3 nucleotide sequence: TGTGCCACCAGCACCCGGACTGTCCTCTCCTACGAGCAGTACTTC. The full variable domain, rest sourced from reference TRBV15 and TRBJ2-7, is DAMVIQNPRYQVTQFGKPVTLSCSQTLNHNVMYWYQQKSSQAPKLLFHYYDKDFNNEADTPDNFQSRRPNTSFCFLDIRSPGLGDTAMYLCATSTRTVLSYEQYFGPGTRLTVT.

This chain connects TRBV11-2 to TRBJ2-7, with 7 positions matching TRBD2. Trimming at V came to 6 bases and at J to 1 base, leaving 12 bases not matched to a gene. Germline V lookup: CDR1 SGHAT, CDR2 FQNNGV. This CDR3 is 16 amino acids long. CDR3 coding DNA: TGTGCCAGCAGAAGGGACTACAAATACCTTTCCTACGAGCAGTACTTC. Protein sequence: CASRRDYKYLSYEQYF. Full variable domain (missing parts from reference TRBV11-2 and TRBJ2-7): EAGVAQSPRYKIIEKRQSVAFWCNPISGHATLYWYQQILGQGPKLLIQFQNNGVVDDSQLPKDRFSAERLKGVDSTLKIQPAKLEDSAVYLCASRRDYKYLSYEQYFGPGTRLTVT.

The chain combines TRBV4-3 with TRBJ1-6; TRBD1 matches at 10 bases. CDR3 length: 16 amino acids. The V and J ends lost 1 base and 10 bases, in that order; junction bases with no gene match: 7. Germline values: CDR1 LGHNA, CDR2 YSLEER. Written as DNA, the CDR3 is TGCGCCAGCAGCCAAGGGACAGGGGGGCAAGCCTCACCCCTCCACTTT. Translating it yields CASSQGTGGQASPLHF.

The rearrangement links TRBV30 to TRBJ1-2, with no clear D. V lost 4 bases and J 4 bases, leaving 7 bases between the germline ends. There are 11 residues in the CDR3. Germline V lookup: CDR1 GTSNPN, CDR2 SVGIG (reference sequence). The CDR3 here is CAWTYSYGYTF. In nucleotides, the CDR3 is TGTGCCTGGACTTACAGCTATGGCTACACCTTC.

The gene calls are TRBV30 and TRBJ1-1; 7 bases are a match to TRBD1. CDR1 GTSNPN and CDR2 SVGIG come from the germline V gene (reference sequence). V dropped 4 bases and J dropped 2; count of bases not matched to a gene: 10. The CDR3 has 15 residues. The CDR3 protein is CAWIPQGRRNTEAFF. CDR3 DNA: TGTGCCTGGATCCCACAGGGGAGGCGAAACACTGAAGCTTTCTTT.

This chain joins TRBV27 and TRBJ1-1; D gene ambiguous. Germline CDR1 MNHEY, CDR2 SMNVEV (reference sequence). This CDR3 contains 13 residues. V was clipped by 5 bases and J by 1 base, with 8 bases between them. CDR3 in amino acids: CASSPPGNTEAFF. The CDR3 nucleotides are TGTGCCAGCAGTCCTCCGGGGAACACTGAAGCTTTCTTT.

This chain joins TRBV19 and TRBJ1-2; D call uncertain. V gave up 6 bases and J gave up 0 bases, with 11 bases separating them. This CDR3 spans 14 amino acids. CDR1 and CDR2 (germline): LNHDA, SQIVND (reference sequence). This chain's CDR3 is CASSFTGSNYGYTF. The CDR3, as DNA: TGTGCCAGTAGCTTCACGGGTTCTAACTATGGCTACACCTTC.

The chain combines TRBV6-5 with TRBJ1-2, with 7 bases aligning to TRBD1. This CDR3 is 15 amino acids long. Trimming removed 5 bases from V and 3 bases from J; junction bases left unmatched: 9. The germline V gene has CDR1 MNHEY and CDR2 SVGAGI. The CDR3 protein is CASSRSGQLDYGYTF. The CDR3 nucleotides read TGTGCCAGCAGTCGTTCGGGACAGTTGGACTATGGCTACACCTTC.

The chain carries TRBV5-1 and TRBJ2-1, with D tentatively TRBD1 (6 bases). Between the trimmed V and J ends, which lost 2 bases and 8 bases, there was a span of 17 bases. This CDR3 is 15 amino acids long. Germline loops: CDR1 SGHRS, CDR2 YFSETQ. CDR3 loop: CASSFFGTTTDEQFF. The CDR3 coding sequence is TGCGCCAGCAGCTTTTTCGGGACAACCACGGATGAGCAGTTCTTC.

The rearrangement joins TRBV7-9 to TRBJ1-1; 7 bases match TRBD1. The germline gives CDR1 SEHNR, CDR2 FQNEAQ (reference sequence). The J segment lost 10 bases and the V segment lost 5 bases, leaving 10 bases of the junction unmatched. This CDR3 spans 13 amino acids. The CDR3 DNA is TGTGCCAGCAGCCACGAGCAGGGGGTTTTAGCTTTCTTT. Translation: CASSHEQGVLAFF.

The chain carries TRBV28 and TRBJ2-1; TRBD2 agrees at 12 bases. Germline-derived CDR1 and CDR2 are MDHEN and SYDVKM. The CDR3 runs 15 residues. With 5 bases clipped from V and 6 bases from J, the junction kept 5 bases outside the gene matches. DNA for the CDR3: TGTGCCAGCAGTCTAGCGGGGGGGCCCGTCAATGAGCAGTTCTTC. This codes for CASSLAGGPVNEQFF.

The chain has TRBV7-3 and TRBJ2-7; 10 bases are shared with TRBD1. The CDR3 is 14 residues long. Germline V gene lookup returns CDR1 SGHTA and CDR2 FQGTGA. V shed 2 bases, J shed 2 bases, and the junction held 0 bases outside the gene matches. Here the CDR3 reads CASSLGTGAYEQYF. The CDR3 nucleotides are TGTGCCAGCAGCTTAGGGACAGGGGCCTACGAGCAGTACTTC.

V usage is TRBV4-1 and J usage is TRBJ1-2; tentative D call: TRBD1 (6 bases). Trimming left V 0 bases short and J 4 bases short, with 12 bases between. CDR3 length: 15 residues. Per germline, CDR1 MGHRA and CDR2 YSYEKL. The CDR3 protein is CASSQEPGEIYGYTF. Written as DNA, the CDR3 is TGCGCCAGCAGCCAAGAGCCAGGGGAGATCTATGGCTACACCTTC.

CDR3 sequence: CASRKGAADEQYF. The CDR3 nucleotides read TGTGCCAGCAGAAAAGGGGCCGCGGACGAGCAGTACTTC. This chain links TRBV25-1 with TRBJ2-7, with D perhaps TRBD1 (5 bases). The V gene lost 6 bases and the J gene lost 5 bases, with 14 bases spanning the gap. There are 13 residues in the CDR3. Per the germline V gene, CDR1 is MGHDK and CDR2 is SYGVNS.

The chain links TRBV9 to TRBJ1-1; D is ambiguous. The CDR3 runs to 13 residues. Germline loops: CDR1 SGDLS, CDR2 YYNGEE. Trimming removed 3 bases at V and 1 base at J, with 7 bases between. The CDR3 nucleotides are TGTGCCAGCAGCGCGGCAGGGAACACTGAAGCTTTCTTT. Protein product: CASSAAGNTEAFF.

V usage is TRBV29-1 and J usage is TRBJ1-5; D is ambiguous. The CDR3 extends over 13 amino acids. V shed 6 bases and J shed 4 bases, with 13 bases lying between them. The germline V gene encodes CDR1 SQVTM and CDR2 ANQGSEA. The CDR3 reads CSVKPGSNQPQHF. CDR3 DNA: TGCAGCGTCAAACCGGGGAGTAATCAGCCCCAGCATTTT.

The CDR3, as DNA: TGTGCCAGCAGCGAGACTATGGAGGTCTACAATGAGCAGTTCTTC. This encodes CASSETMEVYNEQFF. The chain has TRBV7-6 and TRBJ2-1; perhaps TRBD2 as D (5 bases). CDR1 SGHVS and CDR2 FNYEAQ come from the germline V gene. V was pared by 5 bases and J by 3 bases, with 14 bases between. The CDR3 length is 15 residues. The entire variable domain, with the rest obtained from reference TRBV7-6 and TRBJ2-1, is as follows: GAGVSQSPRYKVTKRGQDVALRCDPISGHVSLYWYRQALGQGPEFLTYFNYEAQQDKSGLPNDRFSAERPEGSISTLTIQRTEQRDSAMYRCASSETMEVYNEQFFGPGTRLTVL.

The V gene is TRBV7-9, the J gene TRBJ2-1, with 10 bases lining up with TRBD2. V lost 5 bases, J lost 5 bases, and 3 bases stayed unmatched. This CDR3 is 14 amino acids long. Germline CDR1 reads SEHNR; CDR2 reads FQNEAQ (reference sequence). The CDR3 DNA is TGTGCCAGCAGCCTACTAGCGGGAAACAATGAGCAGTTCTTC. Translating it yields CASSLLAGNNEQFF. Looking up the rest from reference TRBV7-9 and TRBJ2-1 gives the full variable domain: DTGVSQNPRHKITKRGQNVTFRCDPISEHNRLYWYRQTLGQGPEFLTYFQNEAQLEKSRLLSDRFSAERPKGSFSTLEIQRTEQGDSAMYLCASSLLAGNNEQFFGPGTRLTVL.

This chain joins TRBV30 and TRBJ1-2, with a possible D match to TRBD1 (6 bases). V lost 4 bases, J lost 1 base, and 10 bases lay in between. This CDR3 has 13 residues. Germline CDR1 GTSNPN, CDR2 SVGIG (reference sequence). CDR3 sequence reads: CAWTGQFNYGYTF. CDR3 DNA sequence: TGTGCCTGGACCGGACAGTTTAACTATGGCTACACCTTC. Full variable domain (missing parts from reference TRBV30 and TRBJ1-2): SQTIHQWPATLVQPVGSPLSLECTVEGTSNPNLYWYRQAAGRGLQLLFYSVGIGQISSEVPQNLSASRPQDRQFILSSKKLLLSDSGFYLCAWTGQFNYGYTFGSGTRLTVV.

Note on this clone: The junction shows a germline mismatch at one end, possibly a read error. V and J are TRBV6-6 and TRBJ2-7; no definite D call. The CDR3 has 12 amino acids. Germline V gives CDR1 MNHNY, CDR2 SVGAGI (reference sequence). The CDR3: CASSYTSRGSDF. CDR3 nucleotide sequence: TGTGCCAGCAGTTACACTTCCCGCGGCAGTGACTTC.